This TCR beta chain was identified during a study of blood T cell repertoires in COVID-19. Authors' analysis steps: From reference gene primer amplification, estimates of nucleated cell counts were derived. TCRdb keeps only in-frame clones here, not all; method: immunoSEQ multiplex PCR. V and J calls and clone size follow that table, whereas D and trimming were derived from the DNA. The table shows fewer than 200,000 clones, with over 75% occurring only once. The CDR3 extends over 13 amino acids. V was clipped by 6 bases and J by 4 bases, with 10 bases between them. V usage is TRBV12-3 or TRBV12-4 and J usage is TRBJ2-1; D may be TRBD2 (5 bases). The sequencing input was peripheral blood. The receptor was isolated from a man aged 55 to 70 who had recovered from COVID-19. DNA for the CDR3: TGTGCCAGCAGCTCTGGACTGTACAATGAGCAGTTCTTC. As protein: CASSSGLYNEQFF.